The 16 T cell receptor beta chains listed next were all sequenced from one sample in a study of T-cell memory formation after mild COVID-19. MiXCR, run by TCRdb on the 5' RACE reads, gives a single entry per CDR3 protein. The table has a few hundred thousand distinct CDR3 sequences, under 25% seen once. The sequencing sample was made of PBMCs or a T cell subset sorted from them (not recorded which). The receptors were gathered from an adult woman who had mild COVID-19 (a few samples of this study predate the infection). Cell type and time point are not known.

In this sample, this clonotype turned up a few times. CDR3 bases: TGCGCCAGCAGCCCCCACGACTTGAACACCGGGGAGCTGTTTTTT. Residues: CASSPHDLNTGELFF. This rearrangement joins TRBV4-3 to TRBJ2-2; D gene uncertain. The germline V gene encodes CDR1 LGHNA and CDR2 YSLEER. The V end lost 4 bases, the J end lost 1 base, and 10 bases lay between the germline ends. The CDR3 runs to 15 residues.

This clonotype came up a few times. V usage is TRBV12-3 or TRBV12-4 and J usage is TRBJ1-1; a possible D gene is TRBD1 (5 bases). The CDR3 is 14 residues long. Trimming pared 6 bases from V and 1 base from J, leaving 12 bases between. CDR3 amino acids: CASRPGPQNTEAFF. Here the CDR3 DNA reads TGTGCCAGCAGACCGGGACCTCAGAACACTGAAGCTTTCTTT.

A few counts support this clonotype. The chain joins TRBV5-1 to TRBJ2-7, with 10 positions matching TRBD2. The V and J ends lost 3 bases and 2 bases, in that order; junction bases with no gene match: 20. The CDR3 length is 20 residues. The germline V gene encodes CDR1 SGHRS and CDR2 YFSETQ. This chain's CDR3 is CASSSGGTGFLAGETYEQYF. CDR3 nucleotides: TGCGCCAGCAGCTCCGGCGGGACGGGATTTCTAGCGGGGGAGACCTACGAGCAGTACTTC.

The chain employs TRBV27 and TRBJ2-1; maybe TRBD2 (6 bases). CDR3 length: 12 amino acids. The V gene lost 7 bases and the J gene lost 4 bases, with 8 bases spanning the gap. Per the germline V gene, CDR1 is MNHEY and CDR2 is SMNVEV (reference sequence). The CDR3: CASTGGYNEQFF. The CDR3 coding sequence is TGTGCCAGCACCGGGGGATACAATGAGCAGTTCTTC.

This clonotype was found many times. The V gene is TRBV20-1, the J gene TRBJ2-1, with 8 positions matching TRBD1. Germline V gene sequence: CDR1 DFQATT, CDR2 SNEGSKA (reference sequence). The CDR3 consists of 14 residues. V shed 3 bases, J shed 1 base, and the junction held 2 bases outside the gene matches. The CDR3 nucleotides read TGCAGTGCTAGTCGGACAGGGTCCTACAATGAGCAGTTCTTC. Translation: CSASRTGSYNEQFF.

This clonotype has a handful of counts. CDR3 loop: CATSDHGGGGRTEAFF. The CDR3 DNA reads as TGTGCCACCAGTGATCACGGTGGGGGGGGCAGGACTGAAGCTTTCTTT. V is TRBV24-1 and J is TRBJ1-1; a weak D match, TRBD1 (6 bases). The CDR3 covers 16 residues. V was trimmed by 3 bases and J by 5 bases, leaving 18 bases between them. Germline V gene lookup returns CDR1 KGHDR and CDR2 SFDVKD.

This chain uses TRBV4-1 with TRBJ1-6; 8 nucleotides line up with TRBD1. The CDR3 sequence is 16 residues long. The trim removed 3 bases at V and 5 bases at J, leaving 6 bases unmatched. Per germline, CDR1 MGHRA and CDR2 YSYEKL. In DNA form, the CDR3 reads TGCGCCAGCAGCCAGGAGACAGGGGTAAATAATTCACCCCTCCACTTT. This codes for CASSQETGVNNSPLHF.

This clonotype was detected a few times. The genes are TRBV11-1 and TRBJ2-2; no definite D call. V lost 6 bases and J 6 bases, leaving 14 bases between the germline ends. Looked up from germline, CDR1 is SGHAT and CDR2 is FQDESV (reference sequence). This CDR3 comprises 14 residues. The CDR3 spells CASRAATIAGELFF. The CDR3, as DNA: TGTGCCAGCAGGGCAGCTACAATAGCCGGGGAGCTGTTTTTT.

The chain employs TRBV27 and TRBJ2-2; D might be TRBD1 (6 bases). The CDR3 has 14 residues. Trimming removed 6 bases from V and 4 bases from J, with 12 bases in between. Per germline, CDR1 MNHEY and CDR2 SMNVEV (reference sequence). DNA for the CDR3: TGTGCCAGCAGGCCCCCCAGGGGCACCGGGGAGCTGTTTTTT. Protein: CASRPPRGTGELFF.

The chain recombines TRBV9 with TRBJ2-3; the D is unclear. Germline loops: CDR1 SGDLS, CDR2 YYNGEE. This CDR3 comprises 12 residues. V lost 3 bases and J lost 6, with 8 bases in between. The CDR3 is CASSASFDTQYF. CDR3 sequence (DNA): TGTGCCAGCAGCGCTTCTTTCGATACGCAGTATTTT.

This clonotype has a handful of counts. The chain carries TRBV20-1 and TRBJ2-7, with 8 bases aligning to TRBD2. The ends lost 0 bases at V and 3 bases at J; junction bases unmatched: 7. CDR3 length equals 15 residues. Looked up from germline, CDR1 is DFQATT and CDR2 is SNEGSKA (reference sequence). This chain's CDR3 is CSARDVWRGDYEQYF. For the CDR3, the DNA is TGCAGTGCTAGAGATGTATGGCGGGGGGACTACGAGCAGTACTTC.

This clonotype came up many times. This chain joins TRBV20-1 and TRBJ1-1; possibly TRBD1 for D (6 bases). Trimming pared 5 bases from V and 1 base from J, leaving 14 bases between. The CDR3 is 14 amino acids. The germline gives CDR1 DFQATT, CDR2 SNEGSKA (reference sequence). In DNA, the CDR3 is TGCAGTGCTGCCCCGGGGGCGGGGAACACTGAAGCTTTCTTT. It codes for CSAAPGAGNTEAFF.

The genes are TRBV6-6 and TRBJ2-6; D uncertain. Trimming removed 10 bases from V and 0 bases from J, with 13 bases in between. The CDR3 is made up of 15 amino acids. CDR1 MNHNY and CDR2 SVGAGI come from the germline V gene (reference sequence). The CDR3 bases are TGTGCCACCCAGGACGGGCGCTCTGGGGCCAACGTCCTGACTTTC. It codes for CATQDGRSGANVLTF.

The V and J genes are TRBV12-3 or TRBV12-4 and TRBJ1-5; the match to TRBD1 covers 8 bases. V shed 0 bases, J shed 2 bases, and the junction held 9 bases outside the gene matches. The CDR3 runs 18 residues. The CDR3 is CASSLAARDRSRNQPQHF. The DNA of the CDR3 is TGTGCCAGCAGTTTAGCTGCCCGGGACAGGAGTCGCAATCAGCCCCAGCATTTT.

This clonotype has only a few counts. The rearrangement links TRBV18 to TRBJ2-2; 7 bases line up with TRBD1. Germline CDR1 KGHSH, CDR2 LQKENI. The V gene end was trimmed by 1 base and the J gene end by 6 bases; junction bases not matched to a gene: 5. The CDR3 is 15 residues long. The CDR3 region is CASSPQGALSGELFF. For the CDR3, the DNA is TGTGCCAGCTCACCACAGGGGGCTCTATCCGGGGAGCTGTTTTTT.

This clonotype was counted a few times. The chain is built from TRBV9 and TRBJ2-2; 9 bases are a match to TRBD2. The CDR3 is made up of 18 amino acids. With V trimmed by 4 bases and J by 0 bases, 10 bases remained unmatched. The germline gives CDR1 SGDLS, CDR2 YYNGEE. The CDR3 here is CASSTRLADAANTGELFF. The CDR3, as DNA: TGTGCCAGCAGCACGAGACTAGCGGATGCCGCGAACACCGGGGAGCTGTTTTTT.